This TCR beta chain was recovered during a study of T cells in Graves' hyperthyroidism and ophthalmopathy (dated by TCRdb to about 2019). Concerning the study at large: Peripheral blood samples were taken at initial diagnosis, before any treatment was given. For training and testing, the 100 patients in the discovery cohort were randomly divided in a 7:3 ratio. An independent validation cohort of around 20 hyperthyroidism patients and more than 15 patients who later progressed to ophthalmopathy tested prospective prediction of ophthalmopathy. A discovery cohort of about 95 patients, about 40 with Graves' ophthalmopathy and 57 with stable Graves' hyperthyroidism, was used to find distinguishing TCR V-J signatures. After sampling, hyperthyroidism patients received methimazole starting at 30 mg daily, and ophthalmopathy patients received high-dose intravenous methylprednisolone. Thyroid tissue and blood T-cell repertoires from roughly 6 Graves' hyperthyroidism patients were also compared in the study. TCR Vbeta CDR3 sequencing of some 140 peripheral blood samples (over 40 ophthalmopathy, 75 or so hyperthyroidism and approximately 17 progressor patients) is reported in the paper. Study-level results and caveats: Most expanded thyroid clonotypes (frequency above 0.001) were also detected in blood, a finding suggesting that blood repertoires may reflect thyroid immune responses. Sample size was not statistically predetermined, and blinding of investigators to group allocation was not performed. Ophthalmopathy was separated from stable hyperthyroidism by a 13 V-J signature model, with 85% to 90% sensitivity and around 81% specificity obtained in cross-validation and 80%/75% obtained in testing. In validation, the model predicted progression to ophthalmopathy with 55% to 71% sensitivity and 72% to 85% specificity, a median of roughly seven months before onset.

A patient counted as having stable Graves' hyperthyroidism if no progression to ophthalmopathy occurred over 18 months of follow-up. Hyperthyroidism patients were newly diagnosed, had a disease duration of under 2 months, and were aged 18 to 65 years. The study excluded patients with uncontrolled infections, other autoimmune diseases, pregnancy or lactation. Clinical symptoms, serum thyroxine and TRAb, thyroid ultrasound, and orbital computed tomography formed the basis for the diagnoses. PBMCs were separated from over 9 ml of fresh peripheral blood using Ficoll-Paque density gradient centrifugation. Trizol reagent was used to extract total RNA, and RNA quality was then checked on an Agilent 2100 Bioanalyzer. From cysteine to phenylalanine, the CDR3 is 13 amino acids long. Only the CDR3 DNA stays, 39 bases, in frame from base 1. Relative to germline, V is 6 bases shorter and J is 4 bases shorter, with 9 bases between their ends. Taken from the germline V gene, the CDR1 and CDR2 loops are MDHEN and SYDVKM.

TCR beta CDR3 regions were amplified from RNA transcripts. The TCR CDR3 was subjected to a first round of RT-PCR using the HTBI primer set and the Qiagen OneStep RT-PCR kit. A second multiplex PCR round built the libraries, followed by size selection and purification. Sequencing of the libraries was done on an Illumina HiSeq2000 using paired-end 100 bp reads. On the study's bioinformatics: SOAPnuke was used to process the raw data, with reads discarded if the reads contained adapters or uncalled bases, had a mean Phred below 15, or lacked an exact constant-primer or identifier match. COPE v1.2.5 was used to merge the high-quality paired reads, and each unique nucleotide sequence was defined as a clonotype. MiTCR v1.1 was used to align clonotypes to the IMGT TRBV, TRBD and TRBJ reference segments. Only V-J combinations with frequency above 0.0001, covering 99% to 99.2% of repertoires, were analysed. The TCS score was defined as F50 (clonal expansion) divided by E x V (chaos), with BLOSUM62-based TCRdist calculated between CDR3 peptides within each V-J. Welch's t-statistics and random forest reduced around 510 V-J features to under 15, which were used in a naive Bayes classifier (R e1071). The raw public reads went through TCRdb reprocessing: fastp at Q25, MiXCR clone calling, in-frame beta chains kept. A single entry per CDR3 protein holds the most common genes and DNA from its merged rows. These V and J calls derive from TCRdb rather than the authors' analysis. The sample has around 520,000 distinct CDR3 sequences on record, less than 15% of them singletons. The ten largest clonotypes hold around 14% of the sample.

This clonotype was counted ten times or more. This receptor's antigen is unknown. It has no much larger one-base neighbor in the sample; base qualities were not kept. The sequence was obtained from a woman aged 40-49 years with Graves' hyperthyroidism. The sequence links TRBV28 to TRBJ1-4; the D gene cannot be resolved reliably. The specimen sequenced was blood. The DNA sequence is given as TGTGCCAGCAGAATGACAAGTAATGAAAAACTGTTTTTT. The resulting protein is CASRMTSNEKLFF.